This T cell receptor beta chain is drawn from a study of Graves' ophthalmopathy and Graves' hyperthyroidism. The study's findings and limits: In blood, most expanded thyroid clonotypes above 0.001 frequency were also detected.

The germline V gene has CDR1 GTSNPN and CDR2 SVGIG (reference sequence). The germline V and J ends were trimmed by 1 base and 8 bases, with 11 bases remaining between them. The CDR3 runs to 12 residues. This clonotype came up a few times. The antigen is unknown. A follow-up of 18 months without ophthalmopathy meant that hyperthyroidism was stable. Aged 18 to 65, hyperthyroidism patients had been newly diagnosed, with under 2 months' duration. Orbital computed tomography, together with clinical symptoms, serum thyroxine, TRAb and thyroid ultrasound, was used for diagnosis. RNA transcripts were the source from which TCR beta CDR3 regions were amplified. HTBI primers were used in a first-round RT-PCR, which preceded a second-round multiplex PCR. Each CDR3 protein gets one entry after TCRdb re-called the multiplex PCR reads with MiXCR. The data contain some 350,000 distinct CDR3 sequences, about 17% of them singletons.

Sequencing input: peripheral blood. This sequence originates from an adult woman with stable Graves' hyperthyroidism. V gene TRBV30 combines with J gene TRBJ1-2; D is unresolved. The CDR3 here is CAWSDPLDGYTF. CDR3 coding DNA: TGTGCCTGGAGTGACCCCCTCGACGGCTACACCTTC.